The present entry profiles one TCR beta chain with its context. The data stem from a study of control samples from healthy donors and cancer patients. The protocol was immunoSEQ multiplex PCR, while the TCRdb copy is restricted to in-frame clones and leaves out a portion. The sample lists tens of thousands of clones, over 75% occurring once. V was trimmed by 3 bases and J by 2 bases, leaving 7 bases between them. Germline V lookup: CDR1 LNHDA, CDR2 SQIVND (reference sequence). The CDR3 is made up of 14 amino acids. V and J are TRBV19 and TRBJ2-2; the D is unclear. The sequence was collected from a middle-aged man in good health. Input material: blood. As DNA, the CDR3 is TGTGCCAGTAGTATTGCTGGAAACACCGGGGAGCTGTTTTTT. The encoded protein is CASSIAGNTGELFF. Full variable domain (outside the CDR3, taken from reference TRBV19 and TRBJ2-2): DGGITQSPKYLFRKEGQNVTLSCEQNLNHDAMYWYRQDPGQGLRLIYYSQIVNDFQKGDIAEGYSVSREKKESFPLTVTSAQKNPTAFYLCASSIAGNTGELFFGEGSRLTVL.